This T cell receptor beta chain emerged from a study of cytomegalovirus exposure and HLA in healthy donors. CDR1 SNHLY and CDR2 FYNNEI come from the germline V gene. CDR3 size: 13 residues. Losses at the gene ends were 10 bases for V and 0 bases for J; bases not matched to a gene: 5. Primers included in the PCR were 60 Vbeta and 13 Jbeta primers. The table came from immunoSEQ multiplex PCR; TCRdb's copy has only in-frame clones and leaves some out. Altogether approximately 120,000 clones are present, around 85% being singletons, with the ten largest covering less than 7%. The sequencing sample was made of PBMCs. The gene calls are TRBV2 and TRBJ1-1; 7 nucleotides agree with TRBD1. The receptor comes from a woman aged 25 to 45 in good health and CMV-seropositive. The CDR3 reads CATVTGLNTEAFF. The CDR3 DNA follows: TGTGCCACCGTGACAGGGCTGAACACTGAAGCTTTCTTT.